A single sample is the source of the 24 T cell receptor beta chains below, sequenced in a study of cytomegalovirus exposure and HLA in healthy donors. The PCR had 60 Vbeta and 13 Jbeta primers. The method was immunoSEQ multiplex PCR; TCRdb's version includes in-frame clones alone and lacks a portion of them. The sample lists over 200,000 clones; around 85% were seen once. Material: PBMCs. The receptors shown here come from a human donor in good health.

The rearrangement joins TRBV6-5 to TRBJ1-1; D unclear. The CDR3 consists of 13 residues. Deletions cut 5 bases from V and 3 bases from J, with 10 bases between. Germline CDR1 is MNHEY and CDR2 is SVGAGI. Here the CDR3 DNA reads TGTGCCAGCAGTAAAATACAGCACACTGAAGCTTTCTTT. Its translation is CASSKIQHTEAFF.

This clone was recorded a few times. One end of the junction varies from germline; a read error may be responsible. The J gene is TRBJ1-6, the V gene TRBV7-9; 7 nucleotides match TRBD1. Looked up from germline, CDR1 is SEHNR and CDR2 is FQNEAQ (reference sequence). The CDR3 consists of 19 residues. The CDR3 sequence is CSSSLVQTMKGQGESPLHF. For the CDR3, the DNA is TGTTCCAGCAGCTTAGTTCAAACGATGAAGGGGCAGGGGGAATCACCCCTCCACTTT.

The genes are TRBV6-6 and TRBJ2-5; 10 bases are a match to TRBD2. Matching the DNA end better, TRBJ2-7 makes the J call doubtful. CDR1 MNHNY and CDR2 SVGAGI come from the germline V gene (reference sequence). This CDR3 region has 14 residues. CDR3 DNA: TGTGCCAGCAGTCCAGCGGGAGGGCCGGACGAGCAGTACTTC. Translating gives CASSPAGGPDEQYF.

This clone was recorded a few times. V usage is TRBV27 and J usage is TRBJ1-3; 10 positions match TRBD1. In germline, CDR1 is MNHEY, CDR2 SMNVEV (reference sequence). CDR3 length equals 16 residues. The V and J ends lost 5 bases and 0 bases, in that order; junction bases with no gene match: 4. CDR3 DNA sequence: TGTGCCAGCAGTCAGGGACAGGGGATCTCTGGAAACACCATATATTTT. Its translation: CASSQGQGISGNTIYF.

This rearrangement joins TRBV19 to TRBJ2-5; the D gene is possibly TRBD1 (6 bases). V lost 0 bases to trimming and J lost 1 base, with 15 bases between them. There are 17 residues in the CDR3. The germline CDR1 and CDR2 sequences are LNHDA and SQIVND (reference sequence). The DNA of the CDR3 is TGTGCCAGTAGTATAGAGCTCTACAGGGTTAGCCAAGAGACCCAGTACTTC. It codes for CASSIELYRVSQETQYF.

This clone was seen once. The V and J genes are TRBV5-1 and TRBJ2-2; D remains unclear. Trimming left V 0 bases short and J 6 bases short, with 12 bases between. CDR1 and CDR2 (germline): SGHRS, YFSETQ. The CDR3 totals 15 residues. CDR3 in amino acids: CASSLEAQAPGELFF. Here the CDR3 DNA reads TGCGCCAGCAGCTTGGAAGCCCAGGCTCCCGGGGAGCTGTTTTTT.

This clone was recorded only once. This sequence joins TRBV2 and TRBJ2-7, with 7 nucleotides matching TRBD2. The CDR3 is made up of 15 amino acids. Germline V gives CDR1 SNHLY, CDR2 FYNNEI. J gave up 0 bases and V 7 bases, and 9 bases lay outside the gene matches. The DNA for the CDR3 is TGTGCCAGCACTTCAAGCGGGATCCCCTCCTACGAGCAGTACTTC. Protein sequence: CASTSSGIPSYEQYF.

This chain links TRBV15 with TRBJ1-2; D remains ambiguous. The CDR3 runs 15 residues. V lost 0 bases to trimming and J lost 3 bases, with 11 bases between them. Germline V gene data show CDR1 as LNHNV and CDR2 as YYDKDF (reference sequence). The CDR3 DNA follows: TGTGCCACCAGCAGAGACGGGGTTATCGACTATGGCTACACCTTC. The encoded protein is CATSRDGVIDYGYTF. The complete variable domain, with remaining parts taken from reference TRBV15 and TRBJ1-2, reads DAMVIQNPRYQVTQFGKPVTLSCSQTLNHNVMYWYQQKSSQAPKLLFHYYDKDFNNEADTPDNFQSRRPNTSFCFLDIRSPGLGDTAMYLCATSRDGVIDYGYTFGSGTRLTVV.

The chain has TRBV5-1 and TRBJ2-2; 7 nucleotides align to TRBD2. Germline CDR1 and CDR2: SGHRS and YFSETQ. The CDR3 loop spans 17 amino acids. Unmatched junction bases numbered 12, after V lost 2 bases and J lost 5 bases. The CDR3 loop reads CASSLLRPAGRTGELFF. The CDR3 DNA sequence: TGCGCCAGCAGCTTACTGCGACCAGCGGGAAGGACCGGGGAGCTGTTTTTT.

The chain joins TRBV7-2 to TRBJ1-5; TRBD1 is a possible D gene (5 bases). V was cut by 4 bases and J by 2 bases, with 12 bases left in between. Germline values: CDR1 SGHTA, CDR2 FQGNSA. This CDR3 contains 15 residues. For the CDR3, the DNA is TGTGCCAGCAGCTCGCAGGGAGGGCGCAATCAGCCCCAGCATTTT. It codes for CASSSQGGRNQPQHF.

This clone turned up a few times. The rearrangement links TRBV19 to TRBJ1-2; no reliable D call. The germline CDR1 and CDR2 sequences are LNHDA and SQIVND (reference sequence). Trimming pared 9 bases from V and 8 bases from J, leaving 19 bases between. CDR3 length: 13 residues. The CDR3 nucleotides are TGTGCCAGCGTCGCGGCGGGGATGCGGGGCTACACCTTC. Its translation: CASVAAGMRGYTF.

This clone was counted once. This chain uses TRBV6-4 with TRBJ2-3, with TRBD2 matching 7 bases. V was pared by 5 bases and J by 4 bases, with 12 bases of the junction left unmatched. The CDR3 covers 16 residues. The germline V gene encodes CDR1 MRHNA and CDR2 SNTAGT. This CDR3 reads CASSPAAGDFSDTQYF. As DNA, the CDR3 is TGTGCCAGCAGTCCAGCGGCGGGGGATTTCTCAGATACGCAGTATTTT.

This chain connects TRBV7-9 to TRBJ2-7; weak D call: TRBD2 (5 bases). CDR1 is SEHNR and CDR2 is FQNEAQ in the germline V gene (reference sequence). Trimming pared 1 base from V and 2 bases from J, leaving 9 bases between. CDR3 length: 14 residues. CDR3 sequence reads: CASSLVGEPYEQYF. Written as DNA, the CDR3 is TGTGCCAGCAGCTTAGTCGGGGAACCCTACGAGCAGTACTTC.

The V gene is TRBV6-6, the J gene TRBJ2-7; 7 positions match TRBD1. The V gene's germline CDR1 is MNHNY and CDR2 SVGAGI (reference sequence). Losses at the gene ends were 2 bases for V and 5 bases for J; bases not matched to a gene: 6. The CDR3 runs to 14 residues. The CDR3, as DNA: TGTGCCAGCAGTTACAGGGGGCGTAGCGACGAGCAGTACTTC. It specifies CASSYRGRSDEQYF.

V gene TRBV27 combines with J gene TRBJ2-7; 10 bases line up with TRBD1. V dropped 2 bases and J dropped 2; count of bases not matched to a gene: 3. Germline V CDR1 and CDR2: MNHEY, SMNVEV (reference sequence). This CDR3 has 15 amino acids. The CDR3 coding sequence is TGTGCCAGCAGTTTAGCCGGGACAGGGGCCTACGAGCAGTACTTC. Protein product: CASSLAGTGAYEQYF.

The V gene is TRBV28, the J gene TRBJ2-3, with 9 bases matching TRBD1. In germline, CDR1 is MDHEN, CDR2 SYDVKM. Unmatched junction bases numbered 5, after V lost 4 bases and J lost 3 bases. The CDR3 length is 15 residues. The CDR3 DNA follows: TGTGCCAGCAGTTCGGGACAGGGTGTGACAGATACGCAGTATTTT. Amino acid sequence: CASSSGQGVTDTQYF.

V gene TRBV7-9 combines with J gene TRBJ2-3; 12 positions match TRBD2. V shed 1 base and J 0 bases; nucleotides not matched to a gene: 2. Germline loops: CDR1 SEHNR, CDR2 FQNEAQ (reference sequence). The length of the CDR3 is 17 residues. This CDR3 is CASSLGLAGVSTDTQYF. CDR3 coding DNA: TGTGCCAGCAGCTTAGGACTAGCGGGAGTTAGCACAGATACGCAGTATTTT.

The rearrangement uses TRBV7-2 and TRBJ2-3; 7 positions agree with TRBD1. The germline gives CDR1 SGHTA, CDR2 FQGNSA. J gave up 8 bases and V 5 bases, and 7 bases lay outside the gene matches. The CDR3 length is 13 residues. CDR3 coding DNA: TGTGCCAGCAGCCTCGAGGGGGCTGGTACGCAGTATTTT. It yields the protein CASSLEGAGTQYF.

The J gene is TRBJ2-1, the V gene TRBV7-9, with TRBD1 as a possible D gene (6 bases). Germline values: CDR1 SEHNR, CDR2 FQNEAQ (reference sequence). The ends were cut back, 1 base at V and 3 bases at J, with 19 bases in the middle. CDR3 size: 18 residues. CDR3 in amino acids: CASSLVAPGGAVYNEQFF. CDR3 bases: TGTGCCAGCAGCTTAGTGGCCCCTGGGGGCGCGGTCTACAATGAGCAGTTCTTC.

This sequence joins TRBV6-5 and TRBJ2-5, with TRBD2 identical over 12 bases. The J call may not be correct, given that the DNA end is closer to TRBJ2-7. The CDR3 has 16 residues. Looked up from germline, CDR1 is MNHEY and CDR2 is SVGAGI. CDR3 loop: CASSSALAGGPYEQYF. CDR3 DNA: TGTGCCAGCAGTTCCGCCCTAGCGGGAGGGCCGTACGAGCAGTACTTC.

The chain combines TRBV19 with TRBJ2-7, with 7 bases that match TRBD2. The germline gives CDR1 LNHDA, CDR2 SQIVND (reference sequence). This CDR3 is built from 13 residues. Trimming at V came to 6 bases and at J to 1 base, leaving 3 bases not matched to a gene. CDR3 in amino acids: CASRSGGSYEQYF. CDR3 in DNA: TGTGCCAGTAGATCGGGGGGTTCCTACGAGCAGTACTTC.

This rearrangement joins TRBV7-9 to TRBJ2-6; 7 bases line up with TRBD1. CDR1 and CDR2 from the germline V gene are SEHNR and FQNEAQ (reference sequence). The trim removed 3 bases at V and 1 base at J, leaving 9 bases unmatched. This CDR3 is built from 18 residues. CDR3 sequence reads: CASSFLLGQPSGANVLTF. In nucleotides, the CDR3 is TGTGCCAGCAGCTTTTTATTGGGACAGCCATCTGGGGCCAACGTCCTGACTTTC.

The CDR3 DNA reads as TGTGCCAGCAGCTCGTGGGGGGGAGGCACAGATACGCAGTATTTT. Translating gives CASSSWGGGTDTQYF. The gene calls are TRBV11-2 and TRBJ2-3; 7 bases line up with TRBD2. Germline-derived CDR1 and CDR2 are SGHAT and FQNNGV. The CDR3 is 15 amino acids. The V and J ends lost 4 bases and 1 base, in that order; junction bases with no gene match: 5.

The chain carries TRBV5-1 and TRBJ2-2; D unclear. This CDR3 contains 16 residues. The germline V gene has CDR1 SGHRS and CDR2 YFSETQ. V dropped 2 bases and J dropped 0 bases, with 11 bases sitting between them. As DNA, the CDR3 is TGCGCCAGCAGCTTTGCACAGACCGCGAACACCGGGGAGCTGTTTTTT. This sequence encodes CASSFAQTANTGELFF.